These T cell receptor beta chains were read from a single sample in a study of blood T cells in healthy people across ages. TCRdb re-analysed the 5' RACE reads in MiXCR, keeping a single row per CDR3 protein. The sample has 790,000 or so distinct CDR3 sequences, around 45% seen once. The sequenced sample was blood. The origin of the receptors is an elderly man in good health. Each CDR3 is given with its conserved first and last residue. Each record gives: CDR3 protein, CDR3 DNA, clone size, D gene, CDR3 length, V gene, J gene. D genes are given only for firm matches. The listing skips clone size in some rows; elsewhere it reads once, few, many or a size class.

CSARDHGAGSYNEQYF	TGCAGTGCTAGAGATCATGGGGCAGGGTCCTACAATGAGCAGTACTTC	-	-	16	TRBV20-1	TRBJ2-5
CASSFRAGSYNEQFF	TGTGCCAGCAGCTTCAGAGCGGGCTCCTACAATGAGCAGTTCTTC	-	-	15	TRBV7-3	TRBJ2-1
CASSLGGVSDTQYF	TGCGCCAGCAGCTTAGGGGGAGTCTCAGATACGCAGTATTTT	-	-	14	TRBV5-1	TRBJ2-3
CASSLGASGPDNEQYF	TGTGCCAGCAGCCTAGGGGCTAGCGGGCCTGACAATGAGCAGTACTTC	few	TRBD2	16	TRBV7-2	TRBJ2-5
CASSVGDIDSPLHF	TGTGCCAGCAGCGTTGGGGATATCGATTCACCCCTCCACTTT	few	-	14	TRBV9	TRBJ1-6
CSARDTGQSQETQYF	TGCAGTGCTAGAGATACAGGACAGTCTCAAGAGACCCAGTACTTC	-	-	15	TRBV20-1	TRBJ2-5
CSARDLTGWGGSNQPQHF	TGCAGTGCTAGGGATCTCACGGGCTGGGGTGGCAGCAATCAGCCCCAGCATTTT	-	-	18	TRBV20-1	TRBJ1-5
CASSQNPRQGGETQYF	TGTGCCAGCAGCCAAAACCCGAGGCAGGGGGGAGAGACCCAGTACTTC	-	-	16	TRBV4-2	TRBJ2-5
CASSRGTGGPGELFF	TGCGCCAGCAGCAGGGGGACAGGGGGCCCCGGGGAGCTGTTTTTT	-	TRBD1	15	TRBV4-3	TRBJ2-2
CASSQEASGGTIQETQYF	TGCGCCAGCAGCCAAGAGGCTAGCGGGGGAACTATCCAAGAGACCCAGTACTTC	-	TRBD2	18	TRBV4-3	TRBJ2-5
CASSQMRGVTNEQFF	TGCGCCAGCAGCCAAATGCGGGGGGTCACCAATGAGCAGTTCTTC	-	TRBD2	15	TRBV4-1	TRBJ2-1
CARRGRESTDTQYF	TGTGCCAGGCGGGGGCGGGAGAGCACAGATACGCAGTATTTT	-	-	14	TRBV25-1	TRBJ2-3
CASSLEGNDSPLHF	TGTGCCAGCAGTTTAGAGGGGAATGATTCACCCCTCCACTTT	-	-	14	TRBV12-3/TRBV12-4	TRBJ1-6
CASSSTFVGVVDEQFF	TGTGCCAGCAGCTCCACTTTCGTGGGAGTAGTGGATGAGCAGTTCTTC	many	-	16	TRBV3-1	TRBJ2-1
CSVFTGNEQFF	TGCAGCGTTTTTACTGGCAATGAGCAGTTCTTC	many	-	11	TRBV29-1	TRBJ2-1
CASSGTVTGDSPPHF	TGCGCCAGCAGCGGGACGGTGACAGGGGATTCACCCCCCCACTTT	-	TRBD1	15	TRBV5-1	TRBJ1-6
CASSLIPANYGYTF	TGTGCCAGCAGCTTAATCCCCGCGAACTATGGCTACACCTTC	-	-	14	TRBV7-2	TRBJ1-2
CAINSAGGPGTQYF	TGTGCCATTAACTCTGCGGGAGGGCCGGGGACGCAGTATTTT	few	TRBD2	14	TRBV10-3	TRBJ2-3
CASSSKAGGTQYF	TGTGCCAGCAGCTCAAAAGCGGGAGGGACCCAGTACTTC	-	TRBD2	13	TRBV7-2	TRBJ2-5
CASSLTAVPSEQYF	TGCGCCAGCAGCTTGACAGCGGTACCTTCTGAGCAGTACTTC	few	-	14	TRBV5-1	TRBJ2-5
CASSVTAAGGEQYF	TGTGCCAGCAGCGTAACCGCGGCAGGGGGTGAGCAGTACTTC	-	TRBD1	14	TRBV7-6	TRBJ2-4
CASSLGTGASYGYTF	TGTGCCAGCAGCTTAGGGACAGGGGCGTCCTATGGCTACACCTTC	-	TRBD1	15	TRBV7-9	TRBJ1-2
CASSGTGIEERYF	TGTGCCAGCAGTGGTACCGGGATCGAGGAGCGGTACTTC	-	-	13	TRBV2	TRBJ2-7
CASSLQRSTGTQYF	TGTGCCAGCAGCTTACAGCGGAGCACAGGTACGCAGTATTTT	-	-	14	TRBV7-3	TRBJ2-3
CSVFLSRDRNQPQHF	TGCAGTGTTTTCCTGAGCCGGGACAGAAATCAGCCCCAGCATTTT	once	TRBD1	15	TRBV20-1	TRBJ1-5
CSAKYWDSRSDTQYF	TGCAGTGCTAAGTATTGGGACAGTCGGTCAGATACGCAGTATTTT	-	TRBD1	15	TRBV20-1	TRBJ2-3
CASSSPEARVNTEAFF	TGTGCCAGCAGTTCCCCCGAGGCCAGGGTGAACACTGAAGCTTTCTTT	-	-	16	TRBV28	TRBJ1-1
CASSVLDNQETQFF	TGTGCCAGCAGTGTATTGGATAACCAAGAGACCCAGTTCTTC	-	-	14	TRBV28	TRBJ2-1